The 5 T cell receptor beta chains presented below share a single source sample, sequenced in a study of T-cell memory formation after mild COVID-19. TCRdb re-called the 5' RACE reads with MiXCR, one entry per CDR3 protein. The sample holds about 560,000 distinct CDR3 sequences, roughly 17% seen once. The source material was PBMCs or a T cell subset sorted from them (not recorded which). These TCRs come from an adult woman who had mild COVID-19 (a few samples of this study predate the infection). Cell type and time point are not known.

This CDR3 is CASSTGGVGYGYTF. For the CDR3, the DNA is TGTGCCAGCAGCACAGGCGGGGTCGGCTATGGCTACACCTTC. The rearrangement joins TRBV7-9 to TRBJ1-2; possible D gene TRBD1, 5 bases. This CDR3 region has 14 residues. Germline-derived CDR1 and CDR2 are SEHNR and FQNEAQ (reference sequence). The V gene lost 5 bases and the J gene lost 4 bases, with 14 bases spanning the gap. The full variable domain, with the rest looked up from reference TRBV7-9 and TRBJ1-2, is DTGVSQNPRHKITKRGQNVTFRCDPISEHNRLYWYRQTLGQGPEFLTYFQNEAQLEKSRLLSDRFSAERPKGSFSTLEIQRTEQGDSAMYLCASSTGGVGYGYTFGSGTRLTVV.

The V gene is TRBV12-3 or TRBV12-4, the J gene TRBJ1-3, with D unclear. The CDR3 consists of 17 residues. The ends were cut back, 3 bases at V and 0 bases at J, with 15 bases in the middle. DNA for the CDR3: TGTGCCAGCAGTTTCCCAACCTTTGTTCACTCTGGAAACACCATATATTTT. As protein: CASSFPTFVHSGNTIYF.

This clonotype has a handful of counts. Here the CDR3 DNA reads TGTGCCAGCAGCCAAGGCCCCCAGGTGGCCGGATCACCCCTCCACTTT. It yields the protein CASSQGPQVAGSPLHF. The chain couples TRBV3-1 to TRBJ1-6; D is undetermined. CDR1 and CDR2 (germline): LGHDT, YNNKEL (reference sequence). The CDR3 runs to 16 residues. Between the trimmed V and J ends, which lost 1 base and 10 bases, there was a span of 17 bases.

This clonotype was counted between two and nine times. V usage is TRBV14 and J usage is TRBJ1-1; 7 bases align to TRBD1. This CDR3 is built from 18 residues. Unmatched junction bases numbered 15, after V lost 5 bases and J lost 0 bases. Germline assignment: CDR1 SGHDN and CDR2 FVKESK. The CDR3 here is CASSSQFLNTGVNTEAFF. CDR3 DNA: TGTGCCAGCAGCTCCCAGTTCCTCAATACAGGGGTGAACACTGAAGCTTTCTTT.

This clonotype was counted a few times. The chain carries TRBV7-3 and TRBJ2-3; D might be TRBD1 (5 bases). Germline values: CDR1 SGHTA, CDR2 FQGTGA. V was cut by 4 bases and J by 3 bases, with 11 bases left in between. This CDR3 spans 14 amino acids. CDR3 nucleotides: TGTGCCAGCAGCTCGACTCAGGGAACAGATACGCAGTATTTT. It specifies CASSSTQGTDTQYF.